A selection of T cell receptor beta chains follows, all from one sample in a study of blood T cells in healthy people across ages. One entry per CDR3 protein, called by TCRdb with MiXCR from the 5' RACE reads. The profile covers more than 1,000,000 distinct CDR3 sequences, with under 30% appearing a single time and around 0.75% taken by the ten largest. These data also formed part of another study, on T cells of mothers and their children.

Sequences were obtained from blood. The origin of the receptors is a girl between 2 and 10 years old in good health. Both conserved end residues are part of each CDR3. Fields, in order: V gene, D gene, clone size, J gene, CDR3 protein, CDR3 DNA. D genes are given only for firm matches. For some rows the clone size is stated as once, few or many, or as a class when expanded; others skip it.

V: TRBV7-8; D: TRBD2; size: NA; J: TRBJ2-3; CDR3: CASSLPKGPSGGDTDTQYF; DNA: TGTGCCAGCAGCTTGCCCAAAGGACCTAGCGGGGGAGACACAGATACGCAGTATTTT
V: TRBV4-1; D: TRBD1; size: once; J: TRBJ2-2; CDR3: CASSPDRTGGLFF; DNA: TGCGCCAGCAGCCCGGACAGGACTGGAGGGCTGTTTTTT
V: TRBV14; D: NA; size: few; J: TRBJ2-1; CDR3: CASSQHVGLLSNEQFF; DNA: TGTGCCAGCAGCCAACATGTGGGCTTGTTAAGTAATGAGCAGTTCTTC
V: TRBV12-3/TRBV12-4; D: NA; size: few; J: TRBJ2-1; CDR3: CASSLSDGYNEQFF; DNA: TGTGCCAGCAGTTTATCGGACGGCTACAATGAGCAGTTCTTC
V: TRBV5-5; D: TRBD1; size: few; J: TRBJ1-1; CDR3: CASSFIPKGATEAFF; DNA: TGTGCCAGCAGCTTCATCCCTAAGGGGGCCACTGAAGCTTTCTTT
V: TRBV4-1; D: NA; size: few; J: TRBJ1-4; CDR3: CASSQAEEKLFF; DNA: TGCGCCAGCAGCCAAGCGGAGGAAAAACTGTTTTTT
V: TRBV24-1; D: NA; size: NA; J: TRBJ2-1; CDR3: CATSDNPDFLRHNEQFF; DNA: TGTGCCACCAGTGACAACCCGGACTTCCTCCGACACAATGAGCAGTTCTTC
V: TRBV6-2/TRBV6-3; D: NA; size: few; J: TRBJ2-5; CDR3: CANPVQEAQYF; DNA: TGTGCCAACCCCGTCCAAGAGGCCCAGTACTTC
V: TRBV28; D: TRBD1; size: NA; J: TRBJ1-2; CDR3: CASTTREGAPYGYTF; DNA: TGTGCCAGCACTACGAGAGAGGGGGCCCCGTATGGCTACACCTTC
V: TRBV7-3; D: NA; size: NA; J: TRBJ2-3; CDR3: CASSFTIEDTQYF; DNA: TGTGCCAGCAGCTTTACGATAGAAGATACGCAGTATTTT
V: TRBV6-5; D: NA; size: NA; J: TRBJ2-5; CDR3: CASSYVLGQETQYF; DNA: TGTGCCAGCAGTTACGTTTTGGGGCAAGAGACCCAGTACTTC
V: TRBV7-9; D: NA; size: NA; J: TRBJ2-1; CDR3: CASSSPTDGYNEQFF; DNA: TGTGCCAGCAGCTCACCAACGGACGGATACAATGAGCAGTTCTTC
V: TRBV11-2; D: NA; size: few; J: TRBJ1-4; CDR3: CASSGEAREKLFF; DNA: TGTGCCAGCAGTGGGGAAGCGCGCGAAAAACTGTTTTTT
V: TRBV4-2; D: NA; size: few; J: TRBJ2-5; CDR3: CASSEIQGRETQYF; DNA: TGTGCCAGCAGCGAAATACAGGGAAGGGAGACCCAGTACTTC
V: TRBV4-2; D: NA; size: NA; J: TRBJ1-1; CDR3: CASSHGVWGTQTTEAFF; DNA: TGTGCCAGCAGCCATGGGGTGTGGGGCACCCAAACTACTGAAGCTTTCTTT